These T cell receptor beta chains were read from a single sample in a study of blood T cell repertoires in COVID-19. The protocol was immunoSEQ multiplex PCR, while the TCRdb copy is restricted to in-frame clones and leaves out a portion. The table lists 150,000 to 200,000 clones, approximately 85% of them singletons. The specimen sequenced was peripheral blood. These receptors all come from a woman at least 80 years old with acute or convalescent COVID-19. Both conserved end residues are part of each CDR3. Each record gives: V gene, clone size, J gene, CDR3 protein. Rows may omit the clone size; those that give it use once, few, many or a size class.

>TRBV10-3|-|TRBJ1-6
CAAALQGAGNSPLHF
>TRBV30|-|TRBJ1-1
CAWSDRGTEAFF
>TRBV9|-|TRBJ2-1
CASSVTGTVGNNEQFF
>TRBV6-4|-|TRBJ1-5
CASSANRGQPQHF
>TRBV5-1|-|TRBJ1-6
CASSFSNDSPLHF
>TRBV13|-|TRBJ1-1
CASSYRAFAFF
>TRBV15|-|TRBJ1-2
CATSRDLEGRYGYTF
>TRBV6-6|once|TRBJ2-3
CASSYSIQTDTQYF
>TRBV7-2|-|TRBJ1-3
CASSRGRIGQGHSGNTIYF
>TRBV7-9|-|TRBJ2-3
CASSPLLGLAGFSTDTQYF
>TRBV19|-|TRBJ2-1
CASSTYGTTNNEQFF
>TRBV7-2|-|TRBJ2-3
CASSSRIAGATDTQYF
>TRBV6-5|-|TRBJ1-6
CASSPRSSYNSPLHF